This T cell receptor beta chain came from a study of early T cells in non-severe SARS-CoV-2 infection. This clonotype was recorded a few times. TCRdb fed the 5' RACE reads into MiXCR, producing one record per CDR3 protein. This table holds tens of thousands of distinct CDR3 sequences, 5.8% found once. The germline gives CDR1 MNHEY, CDR2 SVGEGT. V trimming: 5 bases; J trimming: 3 bases; junction bases outside the gene matches: 9. The CDR3 length is 15 residues. The chain employs TRBV6-2 or TRBV6-3 and TRBJ2-7; the match to TRBD2 covers 8 bases. This sequence was found in an adult who was a healthcare worker with PCR-confirmed SARS-CoV-2 infection or an uninfected control (not recorded which). The specimen was whole blood. CDR3: CASSLPGGSRYEQYF. The CDR3 region has the DNA TGTGCCAGCAGTCTTCCGGGGGGGAGTCGCTACGAGCAGTACTTC.